This TCR beta chain appears in the sequencing data of a study of OX40 agonist ivuxolimab in advanced cancers. Study at large: The dose-escalation cohort had hepatocellular carcinoma, melanoma, renal cell or head and neck cancer. Earlier anti-PD-1, anti-PD-L1 or anti-CTLA-4 therapy was permitted; about 39% had received some.

The CDR3 has 15 amino acids. With V trimmed by 5 bases and J by 2 bases, 2 bases remained unmatched. Germline CDR1 LNHDA, CDR2 SQIVND (reference sequence). The method was immunoSEQ multiplex PCR; TCRdb's version includes in-frame clones alone and lacks a portion of them. The repertoire holds 50,000 to 80,000 clones, with roughly four fifths as singletons. The V and J genes are TRBV19 and TRBJ2-6; 8 bases agree with TRBD1. This receptor was identified in an adult with an advanced solid tumor such as melanoma, head and neck, liver or kidney cancer. The sample in question was CD4+ or CD8+ T cells sorted from blood, obtained in a trial of the OX40 agonist ivuxolimab. The CDR3 bases are TGTGCCAGTAGTTTCAGGGGGCCTGGGGCCAACGTCCTGACTTTC. This codes for CASSFRGPGANVLTF.